Listed here are 10 T cell receptor beta chains from one sample, sequenced in a study of blood T cells in healthy people across ages. Primed by a sample-barcoded 5' primer and a J-beta primer mix, a second PCR proceeded for roughly 6 to 12 cycles. Using its own MiXCR run on the 5' RACE reads, TCRdb lists one record per CDR3 protein. The repertoire holds roughly 1,100,000 distinct CDR3 sequences, with 25% as singletons. The sample was also linked to a second study, of T cells of mothers and their children.

The material sequenced was blood. The receptors shown here come from a girl aged 2 to 10 in good health.

V and J are TRBV7-9 and TRBJ2-3; 11 positions agree with TRBD2. The CDR3 loop spans 14 amino acids. The V gene end was trimmed by 5 bases and the J gene end by 14 bases; junction bases not matched to a gene: 12. In germline, CDR1 is SEHNR, CDR2 FQNEAQ (reference sequence). The chain's CDR3 is CASSQTSGGPLGYF. The DNA for the CDR3 is TGTGCCAGCAGCCAAACTAGCGGGGGCCCTTTGGGGTATTTT.

The rearrangement uses TRBV28 and TRBJ2-6; TRBD1 is a possible D gene (5 bases). The CDR3 totals 17 residues. V lost 3 bases to trimming and J lost 4 bases, with 16 bases between them. The V gene's germline CDR1 is MDHEN and CDR2 SYDVKM. CDR3 protein: CASSFQGGEWGANVLTF. CDR3 nucleotides: TGTGCCAGCAGTTTTCAGGGTGGAGAGTGGGGGGCCAACGTCCTGACTTTC.

The rearrangement links TRBV9 to TRBJ1-2; D may be TRBD1 (5 bases). Germline CDR1 reads SGDLS; CDR2 reads YYNGEE. The germline V and J ends were trimmed by 0 bases and 8 bases, with 14 bases remaining between them. CDR3 length: 14 residues. CDR3: CASSVGRAGGGYTF. CDR3 nucleotide sequence: TGTGCCAGCAGCGTAGGCAGGGCTGGCGGCGGCTACACCTTC.

This clonotype was detected a few times. The V and J genes are TRBV27 and TRBJ2-5; TRBD1 matches 9 bases. Judging by the DNA end, TRBJ2-7 fits better; the J call may be wrong. There are 15 residues in the CDR3. Germline assignment: CDR1 MNHEY and CDR2 SMNVEV (reference sequence). The CDR3: CASSFGDRASYEQYF. CDR3 sequence (DNA): TGTGCCAGCTCCTTTGGGGACAGGGCCTCCTACGAGCAGTACTTC.

In its sample, this clonotype was seen a few times. Mismatch with germline at one junction end may stem from a read error. V and J are TRBV4-2 and TRBJ2-5, with D possibly TRBD1 on 5 matching bases. With the DNA end fitting TRBJ2-7 better, the J assignment may be wrong. The length of the CDR3 is 17 residues. Germline lookup yields CDR1 LGHNA and CDR2 YNFKEQ. CDR3 nucleotides: TGTGCCAGCAACCAAGCGTTTATGAACAGGCCATTCCACGAGCAGTACTTC. Translated, it gives CASNQAFMNRPFHEQYF.

The table lists this clonotype with a few counts. V is TRBV3-1 and J is TRBJ1-1; no definite D call. The V end lost 4 bases, the J end lost 8 bases, and 26 bases lay between the germline ends. Per germline, CDR1 LGHDT and CDR2 YNNKEL (reference sequence). The CDR3 contains 17 residues. In DNA form, the CDR3 reads TGTGCCAGCAGCCCCCCCGGCAACGTACCCCTCGCGACCGAAGCTTTCTTT. This encodes CASSPPGNVPLATEAFF.

This clonotype was picked up a small number of times. V and J are TRBV21-1 and TRBJ2-1; the table's D call, TRBD1, has no DNA check behind it. TRBV21-1 is described as a pseudogene. This CDR3 spans 15 amino acids. DNA for the CDR3: TGTGCCAGCAGCAGGTACAGGACAGGGGTAAATGAGCAGTTCTTC. Protein product: CASSRYRTGVNEQFF.

The genes are TRBV11-1 and TRBJ2-1; the D gene could be TRBD1 or TRBD2 (6 bases each). Germline V lookup: CDR1 SGHAT, CDR2 FQDESV (reference sequence). The CDR3 has 16 amino acids. V dropped 2 bases and J dropped 7 bases, with 18 bases sitting between them. For the CDR3, the DNA is TGTGCCAGCAGCTTACAGGGGCCGGGGGTCGGTAATGAGCAGTTCTTC. It yields the protein CASSLQGPGVGNEQFF.

The chain is built from TRBV25-1 and TRBJ2-1; TRBD2 aligns across 8 bases. The CDR3 contains 14 residues. CDR1 and CDR2 from the germline V gene are MGHDK and SYGVNS. Germline trimming cut 8 bases from V and 7 bases from J; bases unmatched to any gene: 10. The CDR3 coding sequence is TGTGCCAGCGTTGGGGCGGGAGGTTATAATGAGCAGTTCTTC. Protein sequence: CASVGAGGYNEQFF.

This clonotype showed up just a few times. The chain is built from TRBV6-6 and TRBJ2-1, with unresolved D. CDR3 length equals 13 residues. Germline assignment: CDR1 MNHNY and CDR2 SVGAGI (reference sequence). V was trimmed by 0 bases and J by 8 bases, leaving 8 bases between them. The CDR3 loop reads CASSYSISDEQFF. The DNA for the CDR3 is TGTGCCAGCAGTTACTCGATATCTGATGAGCAGTTCTTC.